What follows is one T cell receptor beta chain and its context. The repertoire was sequenced with immunoSEQ multiplex PCR; TCRdb's copy has only in-frame clones and lacks some. The sample has about 89,000 clones, 80% seen once. The data originate from a study of blood T cell repertoires in COVID-19. Study in general: Sample material is recorded as cDNA or gDNA derived from T cells, B-cell-depleted T cells, or PBMCs.

This CDR3 has 16 amino acids. V lost 0 bases and J 3 bases, leaving 16 bases between the germline ends. Germline V lookup: CDR1 SGHRS, CDR2 YFSETQ. Material: peripheral blood. The J gene is TRBJ2-7, the V gene TRBV5-1; D is perhaps TRBD1 (6 bases). The sequence was obtained from a woman of 80 years or more with acute or convalescent COVID-19. CDR3 DNA: TGCGCCAGCAGCTTGGTGTATACAGGGTGGGGCTACGAGCAGTACTTC. It is translated as CASSLVYTGWGYEQYF.